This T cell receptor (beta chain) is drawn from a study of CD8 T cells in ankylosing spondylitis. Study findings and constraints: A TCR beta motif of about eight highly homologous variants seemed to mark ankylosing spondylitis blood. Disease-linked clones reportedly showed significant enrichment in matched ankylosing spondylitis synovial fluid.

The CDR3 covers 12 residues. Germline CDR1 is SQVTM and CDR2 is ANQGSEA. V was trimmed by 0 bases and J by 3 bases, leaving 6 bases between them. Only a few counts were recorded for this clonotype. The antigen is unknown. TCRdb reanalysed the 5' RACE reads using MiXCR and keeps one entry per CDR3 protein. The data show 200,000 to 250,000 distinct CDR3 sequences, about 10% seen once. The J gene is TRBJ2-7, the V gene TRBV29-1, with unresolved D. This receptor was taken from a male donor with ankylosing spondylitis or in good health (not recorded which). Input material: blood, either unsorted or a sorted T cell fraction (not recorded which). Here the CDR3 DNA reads TGCAGCGTTGAAGATAATTACTACGAGCAGTACTTC. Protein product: CSVEDNYYEQYF.